These T cell receptor beta chains were read from a single sample in a study of beta chain features in type 1 diabetes. TCRdb's copy holds only in-frame clones and misses some; the assay was immunoSEQ multiplex PCR. The repertoire holds approximately 170,000 clones, with approximately 8.4% as singletons. Sequencing used central memory CD4+ T cells from blood. Receptors originate from a man aged 18 to 29 with type 1 diabetes. Both conserved end residues are part of each CDR3. A D gene is named only where the DNA matches it firmly. Only part of the rows carry a size: once, few, many, or a class if the clone is expanded.

d_call	cdr3_length	clone_size	v_call	j_call	cdr3_nt	cdr3_aa
NA	11	few	TRBV20-1	TRBJ2-5	TGCAGTGCGCCCCTTCAGGGCCCCCAGTACTTC	CSAPLQGPQYF
TRBD1	15	NA	TRBV6-6	TRBJ1-4	TGTGCCAGCAGTCTCCCGGGACAGGGGGATGAAAAACTGTTTTTT	CASSLPGQGDEKLFF
NA	13	NA	TRBV25-1	TRBJ2-1	TGTGCCAGCAGTGAATTATTGAGGTTTGAGCAGTTCTTC	CASSELLRFEQFF
NA	16	NA	TRBV5-1	TRBJ1-1	TGCGCCAGCAGCCCTGGGATATCGGGAAGGAACACTGAAGCTTTCTTT	CASSPGISGRNTEAFF
NA	13	few	TRBV28	TRBJ1-5	TGTGCCACTTTTCAGGATCAGTATCAGCCCCAGCATTTT	CATFQDQYQPQHF
NA	13	NA	TRBV18	TRBJ2-7	TGTGCCAGCTCACCACCGGCGCTCCTAGGGCAGTACTTC	CASSPPALLGQYF
TRBD2	16	few	TRBV11-2	TRBJ2-5	TGTGCCAGCAGCTCTACTGCGGGGGGGCCACAGGAGACCCAGTACTTC	CASSSTAGGPQETQYF
NA	15	NA	TRBV9	TRBJ2-2	TGTGCCAGCAGCGTAGGCGAACCCTCGGCCGGGGAGCTGTTTTTT	CASSVGEPSAGELFF
TRBD2	16	few	TRBV28	TRBJ2-2	TGTGCCAGCAGAGGTAGCGGGAGGGGGGCCACCGGGGAGCTGTTTTTT	CASRGSGRGATGELFF
TRBD1	12	few	TRBV2	TRBJ1-1	TGTGCCAGCAGTCGGGACAGTACTGAAGCTTTCTTT	CASSRDSTEAFF
TRBD2	15	few	TRBV29-1	TRBJ2-1	TGCAGCGTTGACGTATCAAGCGGGATATCCCATGAGCAGTTCTTC	CSVDVSSGISHEQFF
TRBD1	16	NA	TRBV18	TRBJ2-7	TGTGCCAGCTCAGAACCAGGACAGGGATCATCTTACGAGCAGTACTTC	CASSEPGQGSSYEQYF
NA	19	few	TRBV5-1	TRBJ2-2	TGCGCCAGCAGCCTGGGGGGAATCCTAGAACAGGGGACCGCCGGGGAGCTGTTTTTT	CASSLGGILEQGTAGELFF
NA	14	few	TRBV5-1	TRBJ2-3	TGCGCCAGCAGCTTGGCAGCGGGCACAGATACGCAGTATTTT	CASSLAAGTDTQYF
TRBD2	17	NA	TRBV28	TRBJ2-1	TGTGCCAGCAGTTTTTTTAGCGGGAGGGCCGCTGACAATGAGCAGTTCTTC	CASSFFSGRAADNEQFF
TRBD2	14	NA	TRBV5-6	TRBJ2-7	TGTGCCAGCAGCGCGGGACTATCTACGACCGGGCAGTACTTC	CASSAGLSTTGQYF
NA	16	NA	TRBV30	TRBJ2-7	TGTGCCTGGAGTCCGGAAATCGGACTGACTACCTACGAGCAGTACTTC	CAWSPEIGLTTYEQYF
NA	15	few	TRBV18	TRBJ2-3	TGTGCCAGCTCGCTGGACAGCACTAGCACAGATACGCAGTATTTT	CASSLDSTSTDTQYF
TRBD2	17	NA	TRBV5-1	TRBJ2-2	TGCGCCAGCAGCTTGGTTAGGGACTACTTGGGCACCGGGGAGCTGTTTTTT	CASSLVRDYLGTGELFF
TRBD2	17	NA	TRBV9	TRBJ2-1	TGTGCCAGCAGCGGACTCTCCGGGACTACAACTTACAATGAGCAGTTCTTC	CASSGLSGTTTYNEQFF
TRBD2	14	few	TRBV29-1	TRBJ2-1	TGCAGCGTTGACTACGGGAGGGGTAGAAATGAGCAGTTCTTC	CSVDYGRGRNEQFF
TRBD1	15	NA	TRBV6-1	TRBJ2-5	TGTGCCAGCAGTGAAGACAGGGGGTCGGGAGAGACCCAGTACTTC	CASSEDRGSGETQYF
TRBD1	15	NA	TRBV11-2	TRBJ2-3	TGTGCCAGCAGCTTAGATTGGACAGGGGGAGATACGCAGTATTTT	CASSLDWTGGDTQYF
NA	15	few	TRBV7-9	TRBJ2-1	TGTGCCAGCAGCCCCCGGGGGGCGGAGTACAATGAGCAGTTCTTC	CASSPRGAEYNEQFF
NA	16	NA	TRBV14	TRBJ2-6	TGTGCCAGCAGCCGCCGAAAGAGCTCTGGGGCCAACGTCCTGACTTTC	CASSRRKSSGANVLTF
NA	14	once	TRBV9	TRBJ2-5	TGTGCCAGCAGCGTAGGAAAACTAAGGGAGACCCAGTACTTC	CASSVGKLRETQYF
TRBD1	13	NA	TRBV6-5	TRBJ2-7	TGTGCCAGCACTGGACAGGGCACCTACGAGCAGTACTTC	CASTGQGTYEQYF
NA	15	NA	TRBV28	TRBJ2-1	TGTGCCAGCAGAAATAGATACTCCTCCTACAATGAGCAGTTCTTC	CASRNRYSSYNEQFF
TRBD1	18	NA	TRBV5-1	TRBJ2-3	TGCGCCAGCAGCTTGACCCCGGGACAGGGGGCGAGGATGGATACGCAGTATTTT	CASSLTPGQGARMDTQYF
NA	13	many	TRBV14	TRBJ2-1	TGTGCCAGCAGCCAAGATTGGCAGGGTAAGCAGTTCTTC	CASSQDWQGKQFF
TRBD2	15	many	TRBV7-2	TRBJ2-1	TGTGCCAGCAGCTCCCTCAGCGGGGCCTACTATGAGCAGTTCTTC	CASSSLSGAYYEQFF
TRBD2	16	few	TRBV5-1	TRBJ2-3	TGCGCCAGCAGCTTGGAGCGTGGGGCGGGGGGAGATACGCAGTATTTT	CASSLERGAGGDTQYF
NA	15	NA	TRBV18	TRBJ2-1	TGTGCCAGCTCACCAATGAAAAACGGCTACAATGAGCAGTTCTTC	CASSPMKNGYNEQFF
NA	15	few	TRBV18	TRBJ2-6	TGTGCCAGCTCACCACTTAGATCTGGGGCCAACGTCCTGACTTTC	CASSPLRSGANVLTF
NA	14	few	TRBV5-1	TRBJ2-6	TGCGCCAGCAGGGTCAGCTCTGGGGCCAACGTCCTGACTTTC	CASRVSSGANVLTF
NA	12	NA	TRBV7-2	TRBJ2-5	TGTGCCAGCAGCTTAGGTCTGGAGACCCAGTACTTC	CASSLGLETQYF
TRBD2	15	NA	TRBV2	TRBJ2-7	TGTGCCAGCAGTGCGGCGTCTAGCGGGAGCGCCGAGCAGTACTTC	CASSAASSGSAEQYF